The present entry profiles one TCR beta chain with its context. V was cut by 8 bases and J by 0 bases, with 10 bases left in between. This CDR3 comprises 13 residues. Germline V gene data show CDR1 as SNHLY and CDR2 as FYNNEI. Data came from immunoSEQ multiplex PCR; TCRdb stores just in-frame clones and leaves some out. The sample includes more than 400,000 clones, over 75% of them seen just once. The sample comes from a study of blood T cell repertoires in COVID-19. Sequenced: peripheral blood. The rearrangement joins TRBV2 to TRBJ1-1; tentatively, D is TRBD1 (6 bases). The receptor's source is a human donor in a cohort sampled during active COVID-19. CDR3 residues: CASAGQMNTEAFF. In nucleotides, the CDR3 is TGTGCCAGCGCAGGACAGATGAACACTGAAGCTTTCTTT.